A few counts support the clone carrying this T cell receptor beta chain. Its antigen is not known. CDR1 LGHNA and CDR2 YSLEER come from the germline V gene. The V gene lost 2 bases and the J gene lost 5 bases, with 10 bases spanning the gap. The CDR3 spans 14 residues. The data are from a study of T-cell memory formation after mild COVID-19. At the level of the study: TCR clusters largely stayed donor specific. Regarding the study as a whole: The finding that pre-infection memory included some responding clones suggested that cross-reactive memory joined.

Via MiXCR, TCRdb re-called the 5' RACE reads, giving one row per CDR3 protein. The sample records about 350,000 distinct CDR3 sequences, about 13% being singletons. The chain recombines TRBV4-3 with TRBJ2-1; D uncertain. The specimen was PBMCs or a T cell subset sorted from them (not recorded which). This clonotype was sampled from a man aged 18 to 35 who had mild COVID-19 (a few samples of this study predate the infection). Cell type and time point are not known. CDR3 region: CASSQISRNNEQFF. CDR3 in DNA: TGCGCCAGCAGCCAAATTAGTAGAAACAATGAGCAGTTCTTC.